Given below is one T cell receptor beta chain in context. The specificity of this receptor is unknown. No per-base quality is available; no much larger clone lies one base away. The treatment or condition label for this specimen denotes: oral pan-JAK inhibitor, 5-10 mg twice daily. Lesional scalp punch biopsies and peripheral blood were obtained from alopecia areata patients. PBMCs were isolated by density centrifugation and stained for CD3, CD4 and CD8, after which CD4+ and CD8+ T cells were sorted on a FACSAria. This entry belongs to a study of CD8+ T cells in alopecia areata (dated by TCRdb to the late 2010s). For the study in its entirety: The treated patients, all with moderate-to-severe alopecia areata, were enrolled in an open-label pilot trial of oral tofacitinib given at 5 to 10 mg twice daily. Tofacitinib was given for 6 to 18 months, followed by 6 months of follow-up off drug to assess delayed response and recurrence. The SALT score, which quantifies the percentage of affected scalp surface area, was used to measure disease severity in treated patients. High-throughput TCRbeta sequencing was used to examine T cell clonal expansion in alopecia areata in both the C3H/HeJ mouse model and human patients. Scalp tissue and sorted CD4+ and CD8+ peripheral blood T cells from patchy and totalis/universalis alopecia areata patients and from healthy controls were covered by human TCRbeta sequencing. Biopsies were taken from tofacitinib-treated patients at baseline and at 4 and 24 weeks of treatment, and a later scalp biopsy was taken in several of the tofacitinib-treated patients. Scalp clonality was compared among normal scalp (n=4), patchy alopecia areata scalp (n=8), and alopecia totalis/universalis scalp (n=8). RNA was obtained with the PAXgene miRNA kit for fixed scalp, the miRNeasy kit for PBMCs, and the RNeasy kit for mouse skin. TCRbeta CDR3 regions were amplified by immunoSEQ multiplex PCR using 35 Vbeta forward and 13 Jbeta reverse primers.

The germline V gene (reference sequence) specifies SGHNT as CDR1 and YYREEE as CDR2. From cysteine to phenylalanine, the CDR3 is 17 amino acids long. The retained sequence is limited to the CDR3, 51 bases, with the frame set at the first base. V is trimmed back by 3 bases and J by 3 bases, and the junction contains 14 bases that no gene match accounts for. The investigation overall reported the following: Resident alphabeta T cells in normal human skin are also sequenced, complicating scalp TCR repertoire analysis, unlike mouse skin dominated by gammadelta T cells. Because the treated cohort was small and had only one nonresponder, larger studies are needed to examine links between baseline CD8+ expansion and response. Tofacitinib significantly decreased scalp clonality and the number of expanded CD8+ clones among the top 100 scalp clones. Compared with normal scalp, lesional scalp, particularly in alopecia totalis/universalis, had higher clonality and more expanded CD8+ clones, which suggests antigenic drive. Shared TCR sequences between patients were less evident than in mice, which may be partly attributable to HLA diversity in the patient population. During tofacitinib treatment, many expanded lesional clones remained in scalp and blood, and this persistence may partly explain relapse after treatment is stopped.

Receptor libraries were prepared by the immunoSEQ multiplex PCR assay. To provide template for TCR sequencing, every sample had RNA extracted and reverse transcribed into cDNA. SuperScript III was used for first-strand cDNA synthesis, primed with a 2:1 mix of oligo-dT and random hexamers. A synthetic immune receptor repertoire was used to gauge amplification bias, and whatever bias remained was removed computationally. The authors' pipeline ran thus. After raw reads were preprocessed to remove errors, the CDR3 was defined following IMGT conventions as running from the conserved cysteine to phenylalanine. Clonality was computed by normalizing Shannon entropy by log2 of the number of productive unique TCRs and subtracting the result from 1. CD4 or CD8 identity of scalp clones was inferred by cross-referencing scalp TCRbeta sequences with sorted blood CD4 and CD8 repertoires. TCRdb took over this immuneACCESS table, retaining in-frame rearrangements with V and J assigned. Such tables are incomplete; in checked studies, under half of the missing clones stem from an unresolved V gene, and the remainder is unexplained. The DNA gave D and trimming, while V, J and clone size come from that table. Present in this sample are hundreds of thousands of clones, around 66% of which were seen just once. The leading ten clones occupy 1% to 1.5% of the sample.

The receptor comes from a human donor with alopecia areata. The V and J genes are TRBV5-4 and TRBJ2-7; TRBD1 fits 8 bases in the junction. Sequenced here: CD4+ T cells sorted from blood, sampled at week 44, from a patient treated with tofacitinib. The nucleotide sequence is given as TGTGCCAGCAGCTCCCGGGACAGGCAGGCCTCTCGCTACGAGCAGTACTTC. It specifies CASSSRDRQASRYEQYF.